This T cell receptor (beta chain) was recorded in a study of PD-1 blockade in classical Hodgkin lymphoma. Brentuximab vedotin exposure varied, and every patient relapsed after autologous stem cell transplantation. General study points: Patients newly diagnosed and complete responders had comparable baseline diversity. Nivolumab starters within 1 year of ASCT were excluded. Newly diagnosed patients were said to have less baseline TCR diversity than healthy donors did. It was CD4+ TCR diversity, not CD8+, that rose significantly by C4D1.

Comments on this clone: Its antigen is unidentified.

CDR3 length: 13 amino acids. V was shortened by 2 bases and J by 3 bases, with 9 bases between the two germline ends. CDR1 SGHRS and CDR2 YFSETQ come from the germline V gene. The data were produced by immunoSEQ multiplex PCR, yet TCRdb's version contains in-frame clones alone and is incomplete. The sample carries under 30,000 clones, around 71% recorded once. The rearrangement uses TRBV5-1 and TRBJ2-7; no definite D call. The sequence came from a human donor with classical Hodgkin lymphoma. The sample was peripheral blood mononuclear cells (PBMCs), taken before the second cycle of nivolumab. The DNA of the CDR3 is TGCGCCAGCAGCTTAGGCCCGGGCTACGAGCAGTACTTC. This sequence encodes CASSLGPGYEQYF.